This T cell receptor beta chain was recovered during a study of T cell repertoires in cytomegalovirus infection. Study-level background: Shared public TCR beta signatures pointed to both CMV infection and a matching HLA type.

The CDR3 contains 16 residues. Germline V gives CDR1 SGHDN, CDR2 FVKESK. Trimming pared 0 bases from V and 0 bases from J, leaving 11 bases between. The sample holds a few counts of this clonotype. TCRdb itself ran the reads through MiXCR, one entry per CDR3 protein. Of approximately 170,000 distinct CDR3 sequences in the sample, 15% to 20% were seen once. Sample: CD8+ T cells from PBMCs. The V gene is TRBV14, the J gene TRBJ1-1; no clear D gene. The clonotype originates from a human donor in good health (CMV status not recorded). Some clones in this sample may be carry-over from other donors' samples. CDR3 nucleotide sequence: TGTGCCAGCAGCCAAGAGGTTAGGGCAGTGAACACTGAAGCTTTCTTT. Translated: CASSQEVRAVNTEAFF.